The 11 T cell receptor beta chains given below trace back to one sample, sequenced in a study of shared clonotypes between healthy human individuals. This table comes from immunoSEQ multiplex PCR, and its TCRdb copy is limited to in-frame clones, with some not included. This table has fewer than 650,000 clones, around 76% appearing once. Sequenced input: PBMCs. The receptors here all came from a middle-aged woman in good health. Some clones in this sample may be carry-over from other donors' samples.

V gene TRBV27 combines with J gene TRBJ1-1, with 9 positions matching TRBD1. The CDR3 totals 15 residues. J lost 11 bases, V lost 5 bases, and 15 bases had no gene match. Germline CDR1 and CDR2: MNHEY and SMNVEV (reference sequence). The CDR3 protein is CASSPQTPGTGSAFF. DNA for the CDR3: TGTGCCAGCAGTCCGCAAACCCCCGGGACAGGGTCGGCTTTCTTT.

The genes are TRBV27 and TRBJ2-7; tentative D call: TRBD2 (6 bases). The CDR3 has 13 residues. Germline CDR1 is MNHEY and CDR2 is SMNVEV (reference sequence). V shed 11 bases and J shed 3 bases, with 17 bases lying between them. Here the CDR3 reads CASSRGLNYEQYF. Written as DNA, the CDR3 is TGTGCCTCCTCCCGGGGACTGAACTACGAGCAGTACTTC.

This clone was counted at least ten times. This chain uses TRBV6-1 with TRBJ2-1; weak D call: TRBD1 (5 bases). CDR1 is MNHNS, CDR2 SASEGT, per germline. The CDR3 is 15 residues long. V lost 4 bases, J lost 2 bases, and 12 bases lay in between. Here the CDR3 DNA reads TGTGCCAGCAGTGCGGGCAGGGATGCCTACAATGAGCAGTTCTTC. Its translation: CASSAGRDAYNEQFF.

This CDR3 is CASSGMAWDSGTEAFF. The CDR3 region has the DNA TGTGCCAGCAGTGGAATGGCCTGGGACAGTGGGACTGAAGCTTTCTTT. The chain has TRBV2 and TRBJ1-1, with TRBD1 matching over 7 bases. Losses at the gene ends were 4 bases for V and 5 bases for J; bases not matched to a gene: 13. Germline V gene sequence: CDR1 SNHLY, CDR2 FYNNEI. CDR3 size: 16 residues. Full variable domain (missing parts from reference TRBV2 and TRBJ1-1): EPEVTQTPSHQVTQMGQEVILRCVPISNHLYFYWYRQILGQKVEFLVSFYNNEISEKSEIFDDQFSVERPDGSNFTLKIRSTKLEDSAMYFCASSGMAWDSGTEAFFGQGTRLTVV.

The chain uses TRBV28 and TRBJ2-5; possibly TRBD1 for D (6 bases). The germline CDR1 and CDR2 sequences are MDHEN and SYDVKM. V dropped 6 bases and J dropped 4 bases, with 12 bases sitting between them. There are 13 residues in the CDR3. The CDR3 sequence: CASRQSGVETQYF. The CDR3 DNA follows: TGTGCCAGCAGACAATCAGGGGTAGAGACCCAGTACTTC.

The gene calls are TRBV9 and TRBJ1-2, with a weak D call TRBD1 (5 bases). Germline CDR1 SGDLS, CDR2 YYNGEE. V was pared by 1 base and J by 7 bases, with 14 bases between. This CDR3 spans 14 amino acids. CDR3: CASSVQSQGPGYTF. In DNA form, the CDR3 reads TGTGCCAGCAGCGTACAAAGTCAGGGACCTGGCTACACCTTC. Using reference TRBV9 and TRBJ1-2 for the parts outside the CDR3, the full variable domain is DSGVTQTPKHLITATGQRVTLRCSPRSGDLSVYWYQQSLDQGLQFLIQYYNGEERAKGNILERFSAQQFPDLHSELNLSSLELGDSALYFCASSVQSQGPGYTFGSGTRLTVV.

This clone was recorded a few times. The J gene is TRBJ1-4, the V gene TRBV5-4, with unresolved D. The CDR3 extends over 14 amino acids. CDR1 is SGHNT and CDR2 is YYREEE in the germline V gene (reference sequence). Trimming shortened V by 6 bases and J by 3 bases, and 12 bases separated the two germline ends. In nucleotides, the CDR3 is TGTGCCAGCACCGCAGTCGGGTCTAATGAAAAACTGTTTTTT. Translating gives CASTAVGSNEKLFF.

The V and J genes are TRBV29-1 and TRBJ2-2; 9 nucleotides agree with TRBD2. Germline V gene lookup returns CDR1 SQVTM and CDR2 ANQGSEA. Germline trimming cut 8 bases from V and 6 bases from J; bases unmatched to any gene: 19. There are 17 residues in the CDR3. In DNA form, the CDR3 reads TGCAGCCCAAAAGTAGTCCCTAGCGGGACAGTGGCCGGGGAGCTGTTTTTT. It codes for CSPKVVPSGTVAGELFF.

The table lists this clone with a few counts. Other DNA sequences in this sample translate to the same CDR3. The CDR3 spells CASSPGQNTDTQYF. CDR3 bases: TGCGCCAGCAGCCCCGGACAAAACACAGATACGCAGTATTTT. The chain has TRBV5-1 and TRBJ2-3; TRBD1 might be the D (5 bases). This CDR3 has 14 amino acids. V was shortened by 4 bases and J by 2 bases, with 11 bases between the two germline ends. Germline V gene lookup returns CDR1 SGHRS and CDR2 YFSETQ.

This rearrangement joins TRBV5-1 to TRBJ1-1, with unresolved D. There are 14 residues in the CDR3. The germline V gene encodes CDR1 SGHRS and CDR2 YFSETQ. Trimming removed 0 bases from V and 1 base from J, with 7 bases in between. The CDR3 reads CASSLAQPNTEAFF. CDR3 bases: TGCGCCAGCAGCTTGGCACAGCCGAACACTGAAGCTTTCTTT.

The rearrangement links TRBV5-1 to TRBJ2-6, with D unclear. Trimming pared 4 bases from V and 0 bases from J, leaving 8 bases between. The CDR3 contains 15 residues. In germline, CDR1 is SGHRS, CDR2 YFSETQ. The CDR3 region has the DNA TGCGCCAGCAGCGTAGGGCCCTCTGGGGCCAACGTCCTGACTTTC. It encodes CASSVGPSGANVLTF.